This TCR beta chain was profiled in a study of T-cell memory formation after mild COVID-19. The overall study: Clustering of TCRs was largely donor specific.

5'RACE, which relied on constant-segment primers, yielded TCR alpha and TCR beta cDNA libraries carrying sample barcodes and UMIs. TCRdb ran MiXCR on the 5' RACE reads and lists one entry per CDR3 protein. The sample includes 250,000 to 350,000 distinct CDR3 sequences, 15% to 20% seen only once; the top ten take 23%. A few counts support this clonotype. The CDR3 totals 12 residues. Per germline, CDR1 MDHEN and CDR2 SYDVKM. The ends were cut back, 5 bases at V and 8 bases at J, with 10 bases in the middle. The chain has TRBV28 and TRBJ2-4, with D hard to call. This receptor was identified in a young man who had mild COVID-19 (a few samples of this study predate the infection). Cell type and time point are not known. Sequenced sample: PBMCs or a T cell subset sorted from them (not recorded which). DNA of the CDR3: TGTGCCAGCAGTCCATGGACCGACATTCAGTACTTC. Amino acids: CASSPWTDIQYF. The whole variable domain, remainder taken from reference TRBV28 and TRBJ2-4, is DVKVTQSSRYLVKRTGEKVFLECVQDMDHENMFWYRQDPGLGLRLIYFSYDVKMKEKGDIPEGYSVSREKKERFSLILESASTNQTSMYLCASSPWTDIQYFGAGTRLSVL.